These 4 T cell receptor beta chains came from one sample sequenced in a study of T cells in Graves' hyperthyroidism and ophthalmopathy. Amplified TCR beta CDR3 regions came from RNA transcripts. RT-PCR in the first round (using the HTBI primer set) targeted the TCR CDR3. TCRdb re-called the multiplex PCR reads through MiXCR, storing one row per CDR3 protein. The profile covers 450,000 to 650,000 distinct CDR3 sequences, with 12% to 15% appearing a single time and less than 9% taken by the ten largest. Sample: blood. All receptors come from a woman between 18 and 30 years old with Graves' ophthalmopathy.

This clonotype was seen many times. The CDR3 DNA follows: TGTGCCAGCAGCTTAGGGCTAGCGGGAGTCCCCTACGAGCAGTACTTC. It encodes CASSLGLAGVPYEQYF. This chain uses TRBV7-6 with TRBJ2-7, with 10 bases that match TRBD2. The CDR3 consists of 16 residues. Germline loops: CDR1 SGHVS, CDR2 FNYEAQ. V dropped 1 base and J dropped 2; count of bases not matched to a gene: 5.

This chain uses TRBV9 with TRBJ1-2, with TRBD1 as a possible D gene (6 bases). CDR3 length: 13 amino acids. CDR1 and CDR2 (germline): SGDLS, YYNGEE. The ends were cut back, 3 bases at V and 5 bases at J, with 11 bases in the middle. In DNA, the CDR3 is TGTGCCAGCAGCGACCACGGACAGTATGGCTACACCTTC. It is translated as CASSDHGQYGYTF.

The rearrangement links TRBV20-1 to TRBJ1-2; 7 bases match TRBD1. This CDR3 has 14 amino acids. Germline CDR1 and CDR2: DFQATT and SNEGSKA (reference sequence). V shed 1 base, J shed 1 base, and the junction held 3 bases outside the gene matches. The CDR3 sequence: CSARGGQLNYGYTF. For the CDR3, the DNA is TGCAGTGCTAGAGGGGGACAGCTTAACTATGGCTACACCTTC.

The sample holds a few counts of this clonotype. This may be a read error, as it is one base from a much larger clone. CDR3 in amino acids: CASKADYSDQPQHF. The CDR3, as DNA: TGTGCCAGCAAAGCAGACTATAGCGATCAGCCCCAGCATTTT. This chain joins TRBV2 and TRBJ1-5; D ambiguous. CDR3 size: 14 residues. Per germline, CDR1 SNHLY and CDR2 FYNNEI.